The sequence of this TCR beta chain was determined in a study of T cell responses to AZD1222 COVID-19 vaccine. Study-wide findings and caveats: Donors in the cohort were predominantly white British and more often female, and clonal diversity was possibly underestimated. Repertoires were obtained solely post-peak T cell response.

This clone was detected once. What it recognizes is unknown. CDR1 and CDR2 (germline): LNHDA, SQIVND (reference sequence). This CDR3 has 15 amino acids. V dropped 4 bases and J dropped 4; count of bases not matched to a gene: 3. Some clones are missing from TCRdb's copy, which holds only in-frame ones; the method was immunoSEQ multiplex PCR. The sample contains 100,000 to 130,000 clones, around 87% of which appear only once. Material: peripheral blood, obtained on day 0 of AZD1222 vaccination. The V and J genes are TRBV19 and TRBJ2-2, with 10 nucleotides matching TRBD2. The TCR sequence derives from an adult in good health. The CDR3 here is CASSTASGSTGELFF. The CDR3 DNA is TGTGCCAGTAGTACGGCTAGCGGGAGCACCGGGGAGCTGTTTTTT. Complete variable domain (other parts from reference TRBV19 and TRBJ2-2): DGGITQSPKYLFRKEGQNVTLSCEQNLNHDAMYWYRQDPGQGLRLIYYSQIVNDFQKGDIAEGYSVSREKKESFPLTVTSAQKNPTAFYLCASSTASGSTGELFFGEGSRLTVL.